What follows are 11 T cell receptor beta chains derived from one specimen sequenced in a study of lymphopenia after photon versus proton radiotherapy. Assay: immunoSEQ multiplex PCR; the TCRdb copy retains only in-frame clones and omits some. The sample shows roughly 53,000 clones, approximately 82% of them seen only once. Sequenced material: peripheral blood, taken from a patient treated with photon-based radiotherapy. Receptors originate from a man in his forties or fifties with gastric cancer.

This sequence joins TRBV27 and TRBJ2-7; 8 bases are a match to TRBD2. With V trimmed by 6 bases and J by 4 bases, 11 bases remained unmatched. The germline CDR1 and CDR2 sequences are MNHEY and SMNVEV (reference sequence). CDR3 size: 15 residues. This chain's CDR3 is CASRLSGRPYYEQYF. CDR3 sequence (DNA): TGTGCCAGCAGACTAAGCGGGAGACCCTATTACGAGCAGTACTTC.

The CDR3 nucleotides are TGCGCCAGCAGCTCCCTATTTGAAGGGACAGGGTTGGCCGGGGAGCTGTTTTTT. As protein: CASSSLFEGTGLAGELFF. The rearrangement joins TRBV5-1 to TRBJ2-2; 9 bases agree with TRBD1. Unmatched junction bases numbered 15, after V lost 3 bases and J lost 6 bases. The CDR3 consists of 18 residues. Germline V gene sequence: CDR1 SGHRS, CDR2 YFSETQ.

The V call is TRBV11-3, the J call TRBJ2-1; D may be TRBD2 (6 bases). V was clipped by 4 bases and J by 2 bases, with 12 bases between them. The CDR3 is 15 amino acids. Germline V gene lookup returns CDR1 SGHNT and CDR2 YENEEA. CDR3 nucleotides: TGTGCCAGCAGCTCTGGGGCTAGCGCCTACAATGAGCAGTTCTTC. Translated, it gives CASSSGASAYNEQFF.

The rearrangement joins TRBV10-3 to TRBJ2-3; D is ambiguous. The CDR3 consists of 12 residues. Trimming removed 4 bases from V and 0 bases from J, with 2 bases in between. Per the germline V gene, CDR1 is ENHRY and CDR2 is SYGVKD. CDR3 sequence (DNA): TGTGCCATCAGTGCCAGCACAGATACGCAGTATTTT. The encoded protein is CAISASTDTQYF.

The genes are TRBV29-1 and TRBJ2-7, with TRBD2 matching over 14 bases. V shed 5 bases, J shed 4 bases, and the junction held 4 bases outside the gene matches. This CDR3 is built from 14 residues. Per the germline V gene, CDR1 is SQVTM and CDR2 is ANQGSEA. The CDR3 DNA reads TGCAGCGTTCTGGGACTAGCGGGAGTGTACGAGCAGTACTTC. Protein: CSVLGLAGVYEQYF.

The chain recombines TRBV7-2 with TRBJ2-4; D possibly corresponds to TRBD2 (6 bases). The CDR3 contains 16 residues. Germline CDR1 and CDR2: SGHTA and FQGNSA. V shed 0 bases and J shed 7 bases, with 16 bases lying between them. For the CDR3, the DNA is TGTGCCAGCAGCTTAGCCCGACTAGATCGAGGGAACATTCAGTACTTC. Amino acids: CASSLARLDRGNIQYF.

The chain employs TRBV4-1 and TRBJ2-7; 16 nucleotides line up with TRBD2. The CDR3 consists of 20 residues. Germline trimming cut 0 bases from V and 4 bases from J; bases unmatched to any gene: 12. Germline CDR1 reads MGHRA; CDR2 reads YSYEKL. The CDR3 nucleotides are TGCGCCAGCAGCCAAGACCCATCCGGGACTAGCGGGAGGGGTGGATACGAGCAGTACTTC. As protein: CASSQDPSGTSGRGGYEQYF.

The CDR3 loop reads CASSEYPSQEETQYF. The CDR3 DNA follows: TGTGCCAGCAGTGAATACCCCTCTCAGGAAGAGACCCAGTACTTC. The chain employs TRBV25-1 and TRBJ2-5; no clear D. This CDR3 is 15 amino acids long. The germline gives CDR1 MGHDK, CDR2 SYGVNS. V lost 0 bases and J lost 3, with 11 bases in between. The full variable domain, with the rest looked up from reference TRBV25-1 and TRBJ2-5, is EADIYQTPRYLVIGTGKKITLECSQTMGHDKMYWYQQDPGMELHLIHYSYGVNSTEKGDLSSESTVSRIRTEHFPLTLESARPSHTSQYLCASSEYPSQEETQYFGPGTRLLVL.

The rearrangement links TRBV30 to TRBJ1-1; 7 bases fit TRBD1. Germline CDR1 is GTSNPN and CDR2 is SVGIG (reference sequence). This CDR3 is built from 13 residues. The V segment lost 2 bases and the J segment 1 base; nucleotides outside the gene matches: 1. The CDR3 is CAWSRTGNTEAFF. The CDR3, as DNA: TGTGCCTGGAGTCGGACAGGGAACACTGAAGCTTTCTTT.

The chain uses TRBV28 and TRBJ1-5, with 7 bases lining up with TRBD1. Per the germline V gene, CDR1 is MDHEN and CDR2 is SYDVKM. V trimming: 7 bases; J trimming: 4 bases; junction bases outside the gene matches: 4. The CDR3 extends over 13 amino acids. CDR3 in DNA: TGTGCCAGCACCAGGGACAGAAATCAGCCCCAGCATTTT. Its translation is CASTRDRNQPQHF.

V usage is TRBV6-5 and J usage is TRBJ2-5; 9 positions match TRBD1. J gave up 5 bases and V 7 bases, and 5 bases lay outside the gene matches. The CDR3 is 13 residues long. CDR1 is MNHEY, CDR2 SVGAGI, per germline. CDR3 nucleotide sequence: TGTGCCAGCACTATGACAGGGGGTGAGACCCAGTACTTC. This codes for CASTMTGGETQYF.